This T cell receptor (beta chain) was recovered during a study of Ad26.COV2.S vaccination and SARS-CoV-2 variants. Findings and caveats of the study: Non-spike TCR breadth did not differ much between vaccine and placebo recipients.

Treatment of the sample: about 20 received Ad26.COV2.S at low or high dose, single or two shots; roughly five received placebo; per-sample allocation not given. All samples were drawn on day 63, counting from the first vaccine or placebo injection. V was cut by 3 bases and J by 1 base, with 19 bases left in between. The CDR3 consists of 18 residues. This clone was found once. Its antigen is currently unknown. The assay was immunoSEQ multiplex PCR, and TCRdb's table has in-frame clones only and misses some. Here the sample spans some 410,000 clones, 92% being singletons. The sequenced sample was peripheral blood, obtained in a trial of Ad26.COV2.S vaccine versus placebo. This receptor was obtained from a person between 18 and 59 years old who received the Ad26.COV2.S COVID-19 vaccine or a placebo. The V gene is TRBV6-7, the J gene TRBJ1-5; D unresolved. TRBV6-7 is recorded as an ORF, its role being uncertain. The CDR3 DNA reads TGTGCCAGCAGTTATGCGGATACGGGCAGCGTGAGCAATCAGCCCCAGCATTTT. Protein product: CASSYADTGSVSNQPQHF.